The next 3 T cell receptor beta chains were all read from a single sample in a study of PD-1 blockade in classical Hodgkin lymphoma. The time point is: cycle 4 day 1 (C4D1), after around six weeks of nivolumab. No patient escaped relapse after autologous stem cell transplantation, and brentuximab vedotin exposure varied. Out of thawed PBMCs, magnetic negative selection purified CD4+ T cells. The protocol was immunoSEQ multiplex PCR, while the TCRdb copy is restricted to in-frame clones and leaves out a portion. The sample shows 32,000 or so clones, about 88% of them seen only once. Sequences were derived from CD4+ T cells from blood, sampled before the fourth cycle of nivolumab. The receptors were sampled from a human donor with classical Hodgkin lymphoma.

The CDR3 bases are TGTGCCAGCAGCCGAGCACTGGGACTAGTCTATGAGCAGTTCTTC. Translation: CASSRALGLVYEQFF. The rearrangement links TRBV14 to TRBJ2-1; 8 nucleotides agree with TRBD2. CDR3 length: 15 amino acids. In germline, CDR1 is SGHDN, CDR2 FVKESK. The V and J ends lost 4 bases and 8 bases, in that order; junction bases with no gene match: 10.

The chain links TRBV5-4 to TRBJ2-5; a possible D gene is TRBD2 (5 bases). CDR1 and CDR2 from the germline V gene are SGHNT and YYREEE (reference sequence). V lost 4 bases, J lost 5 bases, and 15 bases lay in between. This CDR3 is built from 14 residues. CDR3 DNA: TGTGCCAGCAGCCCCCGAGGGCTGGAGGAGACCCAGTACTTC. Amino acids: CASSPRGLEETQYF.

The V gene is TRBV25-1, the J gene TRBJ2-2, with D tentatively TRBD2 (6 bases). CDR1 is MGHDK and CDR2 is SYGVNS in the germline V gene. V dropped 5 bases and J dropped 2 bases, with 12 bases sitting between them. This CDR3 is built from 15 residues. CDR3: CASSRRGINTGELFF. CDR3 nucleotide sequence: TGTGCCAGCAGTCGGCGGGGAATAAACACCGGGGAGCTGTTTTTT.